Following are 20 T cell receptor beta chains from one sample sequenced in a study of T cells in Graves' hyperthyroidism and ophthalmopathy. RNA transcripts served as the template for amplifying TCR beta CDR3 regions. The TCR CDR3 was amplified in a first-round RT-PCR using the HTBI primer set. In TCRdb, the multiplex PCR reads were re-called with MiXCR into one record per CDR3 protein. The repertoire consists of fewer than 250,000 distinct CDR3 sequences, with around 17% occurring once and the leading ten covering 28%. The sequenced material came from blood. The receptors come from a young woman with Graves' ophthalmopathy.

This clonotype was detected only a few times. The chain is built from TRBV4-1 and TRBJ2-6; D possibly matches TRBD1 or TRBD2 (5 bases each). CDR1 is MGHRA, CDR2 YSYEKL, per germline. This CDR3 region has 15 residues. Between the trimmed V and J ends, which lost 0 bases and 3 bases, there was a span of 6 bases. This CDR3 reads CASSQEGVGANVLTF. In DNA form, the CDR3 reads TGCGCCAGCAGCCAAGAGGGGGTTGGGGCCAACGTCCTGACTTTC.

This clonotype occurred many times. This rearrangement joins TRBV20-1 to TRBJ2-2; D is undetermined. Germline-derived CDR1 and CDR2 are DFQATT and SNEGSKA (reference sequence). V shed 7 bases and J shed 4 bases, with 13 bases lying between them. This CDR3 spans 13 amino acids. CDR3 coding DNA: TGCAGTGGTGCCGGTTACCTCACCGGGGAGCTGTTTTTT. Its protein product is CSGAGYLTGELFF.

This clonotype was observed many times. The rearrangement joins TRBV12-3 or TRBV12-4 to TRBJ1-1; TRBD1 is a possible D gene (5 bases). Trimming stripped 1 base from V and 3 bases from J, with 15 bases between. The CDR3 covers 16 residues. For the CDR3, the DNA is TGTGCCAGCAGTTTAGGGGCCGCAGGGAGGGACACTGAAGCTTTCTTT. Translation: CASSLGAAGRDTEAFF.

This clonotype was counted at least ten times. CDR3 protein: CATSSETPGETQYF. CDR3 sequence (DNA): TGTGCCACCAGCAGCGAGACTCCCGGGGAGACCCAGTACTTC. V gene TRBV15 combines with J gene TRBJ2-5; D gene uncertain. V lost 3 bases to trimming and J lost 5 bases, with 13 bases between them. Germline loops: CDR1 LNHNV, CDR2 YYDKDF (reference sequence). The CDR3 contains 14 residues.

This clonotype was seen at least ten times. V usage is TRBV27 and J usage is TRBJ2-5; no clear D gene. V was shortened by 9 bases and J by 4 bases, with 6 bases between the two germline ends. CDR1 MNHEY and CDR2 SMNVEV come from the germline V gene (reference sequence). CDR3 length equals 10 residues. DNA of the CDR3: TGTGCCAGTGGAAGAGAGACCCAGTACTTC. Its translation is CASGRETQYF.

This clonotype occurred many times. The chain couples TRBV10-3 to TRBJ1-1; D uncertain. Germline-derived CDR1 and CDR2 are ENHRY and SYGVKD. This CDR3 contains 14 residues. V gave up 2 bases and J gave up 5 bases, with 12 bases separating them. CDR3 DNA sequence: TGTGCCATCAGTGAGACGGCTGGTTCGACTGAAGCTTTCTTT. The encoded protein is CAISETAGSTEAFF.

This clonotype was counted at least ten times. V and J are TRBV4-3 and TRBJ2-1; 12 bases are shared with TRBD2. Per germline, CDR1 LGHNA and CDR2 YSLEER. The CDR3 runs 15 residues. The ends lost 4 bases at V and 11 bases at J; junction bases unmatched: 9. The CDR3 loop reads CASSPSWTSGTKQFF. CDR3 DNA: TGCGCCAGCAGCCCCTCATGGACTAGCGGGACGAAGCAGTTCTTC.

Worth noting for this clonotype: Being one base from a much bigger clone, this may be a read error. The chain couples TRBV4-3 to TRBJ2-7, with D unclear. The CDR3 runs 13 residues. Germline V lookup: CDR1 LGHNA, CDR2 YSLEER. Trimming pared 4 bases from V and 3 bases from J, leaving 10 bases between. The CDR3 is CASSPTVYYEQYF. The CDR3 DNA is TGCGCCAGCAGCCCCACAGTTTACTACGAGCAGTACTTC.

At least ten counts were recorded for this clonotype. Here the CDR3 reads CASSVVGKYTSSYNEQFF. The CDR3 nucleotides read TGTGCCAGCAGCGTAGTCGGGAAATATACGAGCTCCTACAATGAGCAGTTCTTC. The genes are TRBV9 and TRBJ2-1, with D tentatively TRBD2 (5 bases). This CDR3 spans 18 amino acids. Germline V gives CDR1 SGDLS, CDR2 YYNGEE. V was pared by 0 bases and J by 0 bases, with 16 bases between. Using reference TRBV9 and TRBJ2-1 for the parts outside the CDR3, the full variable domain is DSGVTQTPKHLITATGQRVTLRCSPRSGDLSVYWYQQSLDQGLQFLIQYYNGEERAKGNILERFSAQQFPDLHSELNLSSLELGDSALYFCASSVVGKYTSSYNEQFFGPGTRLTVL.

This clonotype appeared a single time. The chain recombines TRBV6-2 or TRBV6-3 with TRBJ2-1; 7 bases match TRBD2. J gave up 6 bases and V 6 bases, and 8 bases lay outside the gene matches. CDR1 is MNHEY and CDR2 is SVGEGT in the germline V gene. The CDR3 is 14 amino acids. This chain's CDR3 is CASSLSSGSNEQFF. The CDR3 region has the DNA TGTGCCAGCAGCCTATCTAGCGGCTCCAATGAGCAGTTCTTC.

Concerning this clonotype: The junction departs from the called germline gene at one end, perhaps through a read error. The DNA for the CDR3 is TGTGCCGCCAGCCTTAGGACAGAGTACACAGGTACGCAGTATTTT. Translation gives CAASLRTEYTGTQYF. The genes are TRBV15 and TRBJ2-3, with D possibly TRBD1 on 6 matching bases. The germline V gene encodes CDR1 LNHNV and CDR2 YYDKDF (reference sequence). CDR3 length: 15 amino acids.

This sequence joins TRBV2 and TRBJ2-7, with no clear D. The CDR3 runs 13 residues. Trimming left V 6 bases short and J 0 bases short, with 9 bases between. The V gene's germline CDR1 is SNHLY and CDR2 FYNNEI. This chain's CDR3 is CASRGSDSYEQYF. The CDR3 DNA sequence: TGTGCCAGCAGAGGGTCAGACTCCTACGAGCAGTACTTC.

This clonotype was recorded at least ten times. This chain joins TRBV4-3 and TRBJ1-2, with D unresolved. V was pared by 0 bases and J by 5 bases, with 13 bases between. Germline assignment: CDR1 LGHNA and CDR2 YSLEER. The CDR3 is 15 residues long. CDR3 region: CASSQDPTASYGYTF. The CDR3 nucleotides are TGCGCCAGCAGCCAAGACCCTACAGCCTCTTATGGCTACACCTTC.

This clonotype was recorded many times. V gene TRBV12-3 or TRBV12-4 combines with J gene TRBJ2-2; 10 bases line up with TRBD2. The CDR3 runs 16 residues. The J segment lost 7 bases and the V segment lost 5 bases, leaving 10 bases of the junction unmatched. CDR3 sequence reads: CASSPHLAGVGGELFF. CDR3 sequence (DNA): TGTGCCAGCAGTCCCCACCTAGCGGGAGTGGGCGGGGAGCTGTTTTTT.

The table lists this clonotype with many counts. The chain recombines TRBV14 with TRBJ1-2; D remains ambiguous. The V end was cut by 0 bases, the J end by 5 bases, with 16 bases between. Germline CDR1 is SGHDN and CDR2 is FVKESK. CDR3 length equals 16 residues. DNA of the CDR3: TGTGCCAGCAGCCAAGATCCCCTGAGGAGGGCGTATGGCTACACCTTC. Its translation: CASSQDPLRRAYGYTF.

This clonotype was counted ten times or more. The V gene is TRBV28, the J gene TRBJ1-5; 8 bases match TRBD1. Germline V CDR1 and CDR2: MDHEN, SYDVKM. The CDR3 sequence is 15 residues long. V gave up 3 bases and J gave up 6 bases; unmatched junction bases: 7. The CDR3 sequence: CASSFGQGDSQPQHF. CDR3 nucleotide sequence: TGTGCCAGCAGTTTCGGACAGGGAGACAGTCAGCCCCAGCATTTT. The full variable domain, with the rest looked up from reference TRBV28 and TRBJ1-5, is DVKVTQSSRYLVKRTGEKVFLECVQDMDHENMFWYRQDPGLGLRLIYFSYDVKMKEKGDIPEGYSVSREKKERFSLILESASTNQTSMYLCASSFGQGDSQPQHFGDGTRLSIL.

This clonotype appeared many times. This sequence joins TRBV7-9 and TRBJ2-3; possibly TRBD2 for D (6 bases). V shed 4 bases and J shed 2 bases, with 16 bases lying between them. The CDR3 totals 16 residues. From germline, CDR1 is SEHNR and CDR2 FQNEAQ (reference sequence). CDR3 in amino acids: CASSSSGTYFTDTQYF. The CDR3 nucleotides are TGTGCCAGCAGCTCATCCGGGACTTACTTCACAGATACGCAGTATTTT.

This clonotype was counted ten times or more. V gene TRBV5-1 combines with J gene TRBJ1-1, with 8 bases identical to TRBD1. This CDR3 is built from 13 residues. V lost 2 bases, J lost 6 bases, and 3 bases stayed unmatched. Germline CDR1 is SGHRS and CDR2 is YFSETQ. CDR3 in DNA: TGCGCCAGCAGCTTCCAGGGGGCGGCTGAAGCTTTCTTT. Its translation: CASSFQGAAEAFF.

This clonotype was found many times. The chain employs TRBV28 and TRBJ1-1; 7 positions match TRBD1. CDR1 and CDR2 from the germline V gene are MDHEN and SYDVKM. V lost 5 bases, J lost 1 base, and 7 bases stayed unmatched. The length of the CDR3 is 15 residues. CDR3 in amino acids: CASSTAGTENTEAFF. The CDR3 DNA reads as TGTGCCAGCAGTACGGCCGGGACAGAGAACACTGAAGCTTTCTTT.

This clonotype was seen repeatedly, ten times or more. The rearrangement links TRBV9 to TRBJ2-6; D is unclear. Germline values: CDR1 SGDLS, CDR2 YYNGEE. CDR3 length: 15 residues. V was shortened by 2 bases and J by 3 bases, with 9 bases between the two germline ends. CDR3 region: CASSVSASGANVLTF. CDR3 sequence (DNA): TGTGCCAGCAGCGTCTCGGCAAGTGGGGCCAACGTCCTGACTTTC.